Below, 17 T cell receptor beta chains from the same sample are listed, as sequenced in a study of blood T cell repertoires in COVID-19. Produced via immunoSEQ multiplex PCR; TCRdb's table is partial and in-frame only. The top ten hold just under 2% of the sample, which has roughly 150,000 clones, just over 90% seen once. The sequencing input was peripheral blood. The receptors originated from a woman aged 60 to 75 with COVID-19, enrolled during active disease.

The chain has TRBV5-1 and TRBJ1-6, with TRBD1 as a possible D gene (6 bases). The germline gives CDR1 SGHRS, CDR2 YFSETQ. V was shortened by 4 bases and J by 5 bases, with 10 bases between the two germline ends. This CDR3 region has 14 residues. The CDR3 reads CASSQDSHNSPLHF. CDR3 DNA: TGCGCCAGCAGCCAGGACAGCCATAATTCACCCCTCCACTTT. Full variable domain (remainder filled in from reference TRBV5-1 and TRBJ1-6): KAGVTQTPRYLIKTRGQQVTLSCSPISGHRSVSWYQQTPGQGLQFLFEYFSETQRNKGNFPGRFSGRQFSNSRSEMNVSTLELGDSALYLCASSQDSHNSPLHFGNGTRLTVT.

V and J are TRBV7-8 and TRBJ1-5; possibly TRBD1 for D (6 bases). The CDR3 extends over 16 amino acids. V was cut by 5 bases and J by 1 base, with 15 bases left in between. Looked up from germline, CDR1 is SGHVS and CDR2 is FQNEAQ. CDR3 sequence reads: CASSLGQLGSNQPQHF. As DNA, the CDR3 is TGTGCCAGCAGCCTCGGACAGCTCGGGAGCAATCAGCCCCAGCATTTT.

The genes are TRBV9 and TRBJ2-5; D may be TRBD1 (7 bases). The V and J ends lost 4 bases and 2 bases respectively, with 12 bases between them. CDR1 SGDLS and CDR2 YYNGEE come from the germline V gene. The length of the CDR3 is 14 residues. For the CDR3, the DNA is TGTGCCAGCAGCCAGACAGGGACTCAAGAGACCCAGTACTTC. Translating it yields CASSQTGTQETQYF.

The chain employs TRBV5-1 and TRBJ2-3; 10 nucleotides line up with TRBD2. J gave up 0 bases and V 5 bases, and 12 bases lay outside the gene matches. Germline CDR1 reads SGHRS; CDR2 reads YFSETQ. The CDR3 spans 18 residues. In DNA form, the CDR3 reads TGCGCCAGCAGGTACAGGCTAGCGGGGGCCCTAAGCACAGATACGCAGTATTTT. This sequence encodes CASRYRLAGALSTDTQYF.

This clone was observed a single time. The rearrangement links TRBV5-1 to TRBJ2-1; tentative D call: TRBD1 (6 bases). The CDR3 extends over 16 amino acids. In germline, CDR1 is SGHRS, CDR2 YFSETQ. Deletions cut 0 bases from V and 0 bases from J, with 10 bases between. The CDR3 nucleotides read TGCGCCAGCAGCTTGGTGGGGGCTAGCTCCTACAATGAGCAGTTCTTC. Its translation is CASSLVGASSYNEQFF. The whole variable domain, remainder taken from reference TRBV5-1 and TRBJ2-1, is KAGVTQTPRYLIKTRGQQVTLSCSPISGHRSVSWYQQTPGQGLQFLFEYFSETQRNKGNFPGRFSGRQFSNSRSEMNVSTLELGDSALYLCASSLVGASSYNEQFFGPGTRLTVL.

The table lists this clone with a few counts. The V and J genes are TRBV5-4 and TRBJ1-2; D possibly corresponds to TRBD1 (6 bases). The ends were cut back, 3 bases at V and 1 base at J, with 13 bases in the middle. The CDR3 runs to 15 residues. Looked up from germline, CDR1 is SGHNT and CDR2 is YYREEE (reference sequence). The CDR3 nucleotides read TGTGCCAGCAGCTCGATGGGGGCGGATAACTATGGCTACACCTTC. Translation gives CASSSMGADNYGYTF.

CDR3 protein: CAWSVGGGPFEQYF. CDR3 nucleotide sequence: TGTGCCTGGAGTGTTGGCGGGGGCCCCTTCGAGCAGTACTTC. The chain carries TRBV30 and TRBJ2-7; tentatively, D is TRBD2 (7 bases). Germline-derived CDR1 and CDR2 are GTSNPN and SVGIG (reference sequence). The CDR3 is made up of 14 amino acids. Between the trimmed V and J ends, which lost 0 bases and 6 bases, there was a span of 15 bases.

V is TRBV5-6 and J is TRBJ2-5; possible D gene TRBD1, 6 bases. Trimming shortened V by 4 bases and J by 5 bases, and 15 bases separated the two germline ends. Germline assignment: CDR1 SGHDT and CDR2 YYEEEE. This CDR3 comprises 14 residues. This CDR3 reads CASSRDTEVETQYF. In nucleotides, the CDR3 is TGTGCCAGCAGCCGGGACACCGAAGTCGAGACCCAGTACTTC.

V usage is TRBV3-1 (or the pseudogene TRBV3-2) and J usage is TRBJ1-2; no clear D gene. This CDR3 region has 15 residues. Deletions cut 2 bases from V and 3 bases from J, with 13 bases between. The germline V gene has CDR1 LGHDT and CDR2 YNNKEL (reference sequence). Here the CDR3 reads CASSQSWAADYGYTF. CDR3 nucleotide sequence: TGTGCCAGCAGCCAATCCTGGGCAGCTGACTATGGCTACACCTTC.

The CDR3 DNA follows: TGTGCCAGCTCACCGAACAAGGGACTAGGAGAGACCCAGTACTTC. Amino acids: CASSPNKGLGETQYF. This chain uses TRBV18 with TRBJ2-5; TRBD2 agrees at 8 bases. The CDR3 is 15 residues long. V was clipped by 3 bases and J by 4 bases; unmatched bases: 7. CDR1 and CDR2 from the germline V gene are KGHSH and LQKENI.

The gene calls are TRBV6-5 and TRBJ1-1; D is ambiguous. There are 15 residues in the CDR3. V lost 7 bases to trimming and J lost 2 bases, with 17 bases between them. Germline V gene data show CDR1 as MNHEY and CDR2 as SVGAGI. CDR3 sequence reads: CASMTRKAGNTEAFF. DNA for the CDR3: TGTGCCAGCATGACCCGAAAGGCGGGCAACACTGAAGCTTTCTTT.

The V and J genes are TRBV19 and TRBJ2-7; tentatively, D is TRBD1 (5 bases). CDR3 length: 15 residues. Per germline, CDR1 LNHDA and CDR2 SQIVND (reference sequence). V was trimmed by 10 bases and J by 3 bases, leaving 22 bases between them. This CDR3 is CATQKSSGAVYEQYF. In DNA, the CDR3 is TGTGCCACCCAAAAATCTAGTGGGGCAGTCTACGAGCAGTACTTC.

V is TRBV6-2 or TRBV6-3 and J is TRBJ1-2; D gene unclear. V lost 7 bases, J lost 4 bases, and 16 bases lay in between. Germline V gene data show CDR1 as MNHEY and CDR2 as SVGEGT. The CDR3 runs to 14 residues. CDR3 residues: CASTPEARGYGYTF. In DNA, the CDR3 is TGTGCCAGCACCCCGGAGGCCCGGGGCTATGGCTACACCTTC.

This clone was seen just once. The chain joins TRBV5-1 to TRBJ1-4; D ambiguous. Germline CDR1 and CDR2: SGHRS and YFSETQ. Trimming removed 2 bases from V and 6 bases from J, with 11 bases in between. CDR3 size: 14 residues. CDR3 DNA sequence: TGCGCCAGCAGCTTCGGGGAGGAGGATGAAAAACTGTTTTTT. Its protein is CASSFGEEDEKLFF. The full variable domain, rest sourced from reference TRBV5-1 and TRBJ1-4, is KAGVTQTPRYLIKTRGQQVTLSCSPISGHRSVSWYQQTPGQGLQFLFEYFSETQRNKGNFPGRFSGRQFSNSRSEMNVSTLELGDSALYLCASSFGEEDEKLFFGSGTQLSVL.

The V call is TRBV7-2, the J call TRBJ2-1, with D hard to call. Trimming removed 1 base at V and 5 bases at J, with 6 bases between. From germline, CDR1 is SGHTA and CDR2 FQGNSA. This CDR3 comprises 13 residues. CDR3 in amino acids: CASSLGPNNEQFF. CDR3 in DNA: TGTGCCAGCAGCTTAGGGCCAAACAATGAGCAGTTCTTC.

Details on this clone: This same CDR3 is encoded by further DNA sequences in the sample. The rearrangement uses TRBV6-2 or TRBV6-3 and TRBJ1-2; no clear D gene. The CDR3 sequence is 13 residues long. Germline CDR1 MNHEY, CDR2 SVGEGT. Trimming cost V 2 bases and J 4 bases, with 8 bases left between them. CDR3 nucleotide sequence: TGTGCCAGCAGTTACGGGAGAGTCTATGGCTACACCTTC. As protein: CASSYGRVYGYTF.

The chain links TRBV2 to TRBJ1-2; 9 bases fit TRBD1. With V trimmed by 7 bases and J by 2 bases, 5 bases remained unmatched. CDR3 size: 14 residues. Germline assignment: CDR1 SNHLY and CDR2 FYNNEI. The CDR3 reads CASTSGTGNYGYTF. Written as DNA, the CDR3 is TGTGCCAGCACTTCGGGGACAGGGAACTATGGCTACACCTTC.